A single sample gave rise to the 15 T cell receptor beta chains below, sequenced in a study of cytomegalovirus exposure and HLA in healthy donors. PCR employed 60 Vbeta and 13 Jbeta primers. The assay was immunoSEQ multiplex PCR, and TCRdb's table has in-frame clones only and misses some. The sample has over 150,000 clones, roughly three quarters seen once. Input material: PBMCs. Receptors originate from a woman aged 18 to 35 in good health and CMV-seronegative.

The genes are TRBV6-5 and TRBJ1-5; 7 bases are shared with TRBD1. This CDR3 is 15 amino acids long. CDR1 is MNHEY and CDR2 is SVGAGI in the germline V gene. Trimming at V came to 8 bases and at J to 3 bases, leaving 10 bases not matched to a gene. CDR3 nucleotide sequence: TGTGCCAGCGGATCCGGGACAGCGATCAATCAGCCCCAGCATTTT. This sequence encodes CASGSGTAINQPQHF.

DNA for the CDR3: TGCGCCAGCAGTGAATCAAGGGGGGGCACTGAAGCTTTCTTT. It yields the protein CASSESRGGTEAFF. The gene calls are TRBV10-1 and TRBJ1-1, with D possibly matching TRBD1 (6 bases). Trimming took 3 bases from V and 4 from J, leaving 12 bases between them. Per the germline V gene, CDR1 is WNHNN and CDR2 is SYGVQD (reference sequence). This CDR3 is 14 amino acids long.

The chain uses TRBV6-5 and TRBJ2-7, with a possible D match to TRBD2 (5 bases). This CDR3 contains 16 residues. V lost 2 bases, J lost 1 base, and 15 bases lay in between. CDR1 MNHEY and CDR2 SVGAGI come from the germline V gene. The CDR3 region is CASSYRTLIGSYEQYF. CDR3 in DNA: TGTGCCAGCAGTTACCGGACTCTCATAGGGTCCTACGAGCAGTACTTC.

This chain links TRBV28 with TRBJ1-2; TRBD1 is a possible D gene (5 bases). Germline loops: CDR1 MDHEN, CDR2 SYDVKM. V was cut by 2 bases and J by 5 bases, with 9 bases left in between. This CDR3 has 13 residues. The CDR3 DNA follows: TGTGCCAGCAGTTTAACGGGGGGGTATGGCTACACCTTC. This encodes CASSLTGGYGYTF.

V gene TRBV6-1 combines with J gene TRBJ1-3; 10 bases line up with TRBD1. J gave up 8 bases and V 7 bases, and 11 bases lay outside the gene matches. There are 15 residues in the CDR3. Germline V gene data show CDR1 as MNHNS and CDR2 as SASEGT. CDR3 protein: CASNQDRGRADTIYF. DNA for the CDR3: TGTGCCAGCAACCAAGACAGGGGGCGTGCGGACACCATATATTTT.

The chain is built from TRBV7-8 and TRBJ1-2; 8 bases fit TRBD1. Germline CDR1 SGHVS, CDR2 FQNEAQ. V dropped 2 bases and J dropped 2; count of bases not matched to a gene: 10. CDR3 length equals 17 residues. In nucleotides, the CDR3 is TGTGCCAGCAGCTTAAGTATTACAGGGGGGGTAAACTATGGCTACACCTTC. It is translated as CASSLSITGGVNYGYTF.

This chain connects TRBV7-3 to TRBJ2-7; weak D call: TRBD2 (5 bases). The CDR3 covers 15 residues. Germline CDR1 is SGHTA and CDR2 is FQGTGA. V lost 4 bases to trimming and J lost 0 bases, with 13 bases between them. The CDR3 protein is CASSYRRISSYEQYF. CDR3 bases: TGTGCCAGCAGCTATAGGAGGATCAGCTCCTACGAGCAGTACTTC.

J is TRBJ2-7 and V is TRBV19, with D possibly TRBD2 on 5 matching bases. Germline lookup yields CDR1 LNHDA and CDR2 SQIVND (reference sequence). This CDR3 comprises 13 residues. Trimming shortened V by 4 bases and J by 3 bases, and 10 bases separated the two germline ends. CDR3 sequence reads: CASSSLTSYEQYF. The CDR3 DNA is TGTGCCAGTAGTAGTCTCACTAGCTACGAGCAGTACTTC.

This chain connects TRBV11-2 to TRBJ2-7; tentatively, D is TRBD2 (6 bases). This CDR3 is built from 14 residues. Trimming cost V 3 bases and J 2 bases, with 11 bases left between them. CDR1 is SGHAT and CDR2 is FQNNGV in the germline V gene. DNA for the CDR3: TGTGCCAGCAGCTTGGGGGGAGATGCCTACGAGCAGTACTTC. It yields the protein CASSLGGDAYEQYF.

This chain uses TRBV28 with TRBJ1-5, with TRBD1 matching over 7 bases. V dropped 0 bases and J dropped 6; count of bases not matched to a gene: 5. CDR3 length: 15 residues. The germline CDR1 and CDR2 sequences are MDHEN and SYDVKM. In nucleotides, the CDR3 is TGTGCCAGCAGTTTATGGGTGACAGGGCCTCAGCCCCAGCATTTT. Its protein product is CASSLWVTGPQPQHF.

V gene TRBV2 combines with J gene TRBJ1-2; D is perhaps TRBD1 (6 bases). Deletions cut 4 bases from V and 6 bases from J, with 21 bases between. This CDR3 has 16 amino acids. Germline V gene data show CDR1 as SNHLY and CDR2 as FYNNEI. This chain's CDR3 is CASSGSITGEGDGYTF. The CDR3 coding sequence is TGTGCCAGCAGTGGTTCAATCACGGGCGAGGGGGATGGCTACACCTTC.

The V call is TRBV27, the J call TRBJ2-5, with TRBD2 identical over 9 bases. This CDR3 is 15 amino acids long. The V segment lost 7 bases and the J segment 4 bases; nucleotides outside the gene matches: 10. The germline CDR1 and CDR2 sequences are MNHEY and SMNVEV (reference sequence). The CDR3: CASNPSGGWAETQYF. Here the CDR3 DNA reads TGTGCCAGCAACCCAAGCGGGGGGTGGGCAGAGACCCAGTACTTC.

V and J are TRBV7-2 and TRBJ2-2; 12 bases match TRBD2. Germline assignment: CDR1 SGHTA and CDR2 FQGNSA. This CDR3 spans 19 amino acids. Trimming removed 3 bases from V and 6 bases from J; junction bases left unmatched: 14. The DNA of the CDR3 is TGTGCCAGCAGCTTGCTTACGACTAGCGGGAGATATTACGCCGGGGAGCTGTTTTTT. Translating gives CASSLLTTSGRYYAGELFF.

V is TRBV5-1 and J is TRBJ2-5; 7 nucleotides match TRBD1. The CDR3 covers 14 residues. Germline CDR1 is SGHRS and CDR2 is YFSETQ. V was clipped by 0 bases and J by 5 bases; unmatched bases: 4. The CDR3 DNA reads as TGCGCCAGCAGCTTGGGACCGGGACAGGAGACCCAGTACTTC. Protein: CASSLGPGQETQYF.

V usage is TRBV19 and J usage is TRBJ1-1; no clear D gene. This CDR3 contains 18 residues. V lost 8 bases and J lost 5, with 30 bases in between. Per germline, CDR1 LNHDA and CDR2 SQIVND (reference sequence). Here the CDR3 reads CASGTLLEGPEPDTEAFF. CDR3 nucleotides: TGTGCCAGTGGTACCCTCCTGGAGGGCCCTGAGCCCGATACTGAAGCTTTCTTT.